The rows below give T cell receptor beta chains drawn from one sample of a study of blood T cell repertoires in COVID-19. Profiled with immunoSEQ multiplex PCR; TCRdb holds only in-frame clones, not every one. The data show almost 250,000 clones, 70% to 90% seen once. Sequencing was carried out using PBMCs or T cells enriched from blood (not recorded which). All receptors derive from a woman in her forties or fifties who had recovered from COVID-19. CDR3s include the opening cysteine and the closing phenylalanine or tryptophan. The D gene is left open where the match is weak. Expanded clones get a size class; other rows say once, few or many, or leave the size out.

D: TRBD1; size: .; V: TRBV28; J: TRBJ1-2; CDR3: CASSSARTGHGYTF; DNA: TGTGCCAGCAGTTCGGCCCGGACAGGGCATGGCTACACCTTC
D: TRBD1; size: once; V: TRBV6-1; J: TRBJ1-2; CDR3: CASSEPGTGTYGYTF; DNA: TGTGCCAGCAGTGAACCCGGGACAGGGACCTATGGCTACACCTTC
D: .; size: .; V: TRBV2; J: TRBJ2-1; CDR3: CASSDGLAGEQFF; DNA: TGTGCCAGCAGTGATGGGCTCGCTGGTGAGCAGTTCTTC
D: .; size: .; V: TRBV28; J: TRBJ2-3; CDR3: CASSSGQGSTDTQYF; DNA: TGTGCCAGCAGTTCGGGACAAGGGTCAACAGATACGCAGTATTTT
D: .; size: .; V: TRBV6-5; J: TRBJ1-2; CDR3: CASSYQGSYGYTF; DNA: TGTGCCAGCAGTTATCAGGGCTCCTATGGCTACACCTTC
D: .; size: .; V: TRBV19; J: TRBJ2-3; CDR3: CASRRQGLQYF; DNA: TGTGCCAGTAGAAGGCAGGGCTTGCAGTATTTT
D: TRBD1; size: .; V: TRBV6-5; J: TRBJ1-5; CDR3: CASSYGQGAPNQPQHF; DNA: TGTGCCAGCAGTTACGGACAGGGGGCTCCTAATCAGCCCCAGCATTTT
D: .; size: .; V: TRBV9; J: TRBJ1-5; CDR3: CASSKRPQPGSTTAEQPQHF; DNA: TGTGCCAGCAGCAAGCGACCTCAGCCGGGATCTACCACAGCGGAGCAGCCCCAGCATTTT
D: .; size: .; V: TRBV28; J: TRBJ1-1; CDR3: CASSLTRGATEAFF; DNA: TGTGCCAGCAGTTTAACCAGGGGCGCCACTGAAGCTTTCTTT
D: .; size: .; V: TRBV7-2; J: TRBJ2-5; CDR3: CASSLAGLRETQYF; DNA: TGTGCCAGCAGCTTAGCGGGGCTAAGGGAGACCCAGTACTTC
D: .; size: .; V: TRBV6-5; J: TRBJ1-1; CDR3: CASSRRGNTEAFF; DNA: TGTGCCAGCAGCCGCAGGGGGAACACTGAAGCTTTCTTT
D: TRBD2; size: .; V: TRBV10-2; J: TRBJ2-7; CDR3: CASSETSGAYEQYF; DNA: TGCGCCAGCAGTGAGACTAGCGGAGCCTACGAGCAGTACTTC
D: .; size: .; V: TRBV19; J: TRBJ1-5; CDR3: CASSMSATGNQPQHF; DNA: TGTGCCAGTAGTATGTCCGCTACGGGCAATCAGCCCCAGCATTTT
D: TRBD1; size: .; V: TRBV2; J: TRBJ1-2; CDR3: CASSEFMGQGAGDGYTF; DNA: TGTGCCAGCAGTGAATTTATGGGACAGGGGGCCGGGGATGGCTACACCTTC
D: .; size: .; V: TRBV29-1; J: TRBJ2-1; CDR3: CSSAGRGDYNEQFF; DNA: TGCAGCTCAGCGGGTCGGGGTGACTACAATGAGCAGTTCTTC
D: TRBD1; size: few; V: TRBV7-9; J: TRBJ2-7; CDR3: CASSARDRDVDEQYF; DNA: TGTGCCAGCAGCGCCCGGGACAGGGATGTTGACGAGCAGTACTTC
D: .; size: .; V: TRBV11-2; J: TRBJ1-2; CDR3: CASSLDSGANYGYTF; DNA: TGTGCCAGCAGCTTAGATTCAGGGGCTAACTATGGCTACACCTTC
D: TRBD2; size: .; V: TRBV9; J: TRBJ2-7; CDR3: CASSVGASGREAYEQYF; DNA: TGTGCCAGCAGCGTAGGGGCCAGCGGGAGGGAAGCCTACGAGCAGTACTTC
D: .; size: .; V: TRBV19; J: TRBJ2-5; CDR3: CASSRKSRGVQETQYF; DNA: TGTGCCAGTAGTAGAAAAAGCAGAGGTGTCCAAGAGACCCAGTACTTC
D: .; size: .; V: TRBV6-5; J: TRBJ2-2; CDR3: CASSPQRPNGELFF; DNA: TGTGCCAGCAGCCCACAGAGACCGAACGGGGAGCTGTTTTTT
D: .; size: .; V: TRBV7-9; J: TRBJ2-1; CDR3: CASSLMMAGHNEQFF; DNA: TGTGCCAGCAGCTTAATGATGGCGGGGCACAATGAGCAGTTCTTC
D: .; size: .; V: TRBV19; J: TRBJ2-3; CDR3: CASSPNYREDTQYF; DNA: TGTGCCAGTAGTCCGAACTACAGGGAAGATACGCAGTATTTT
D: .; size: .; V: TRBV5-4; J: TRBJ2-1; CDR3: CASSLGAAGSAEQFF; DNA: TGTGCCAGCAGCTTGGGTGCTGCGGGCAGCGCAGAGCAGTTCTTC
D: .; size: .; V: TRBV27; J: TRBJ2-1; CDR3: CASSFRGSYNEQFF; DNA: TGTGCCAGCAGTTTCAGGGGTAGCTACAATGAGCAGTTCTTC
D: .; size: .; V: TRBV9; J: TRBJ2-1; CDR3: CASSVVGVASSYNEQFF; DNA: TGTGCCAGCAGCGTAGTTGGAGTAGCGAGCTCCTACAATGAGCAGTTCTTC
D: .; size: .; V: TRBV7-9; J: TRBJ2-1; CDR3: CASSLSPQRNEQFF; DNA: TGTGCCAGCAGCTTAAGCCCGCAGAGGAATGAGCAGTTCTTC
D: TRBD1; size: .; V: TRBV5-4; J: TRBJ1-3; CDR3: CASRPGQGDTIYF; DNA: TGTGCCAGCAGGCCCGGACAGGGGGACACCATATATTTT
D: TRBD1; size: .; V: TRBV4-2; J: TRBJ2-7; CDR3: CASSGHRGGSYEQYF; DNA: TGTGCCAGCAGCGGACACAGGGGTGGGAGCTACGAGCAGTACTTC
D: TRBD1; size: .; V: TRBV7-2; J: TRBJ2-7; CDR3: CASSKPYRDRVSREQYF; DNA: TGTGCCAGCAGCAAACCATACCGGGACAGGGTATCTCGCGAGCAGTACTTC
D: .; size: .; V: TRBV5-5; J: TRBJ2-7; CDR3: CASSLQVHTYEQYF; DNA: TGTGCCAGCAGCTTGCAGGTCCACACCTACGAGCAGTACTTC
D: .; size: .; V: TRBV18; J: TRBJ1-5; CDR3: CASSGVSQPQHF; DNA: TGTGCCAGCTCCGGGGTTTCTCAGCCCCAGCATTTT
D: TRBD1; size: .; V: TRBV7-2; J: TRBJ1-1; CDR3: CASSLGGPEAFF; DNA: TGTGCCAGCAGCCTAGGGGGCCCTGAAGCTTTCTTT
D: TRBD2; size: .; V: TRBV6-2/TRBV6-3; J: TRBJ2-2; CDR3: CASSYTSGRVNTGELFF; DNA: TGTGCCAGCAGTTACACTAGCGGGAGGGTGAACACCGGGGAGCTGTTTTTT
D: .; size: .; V: TRBV6-1; J: TRBJ2-7; CDR3: CASTHGAGGPHEQYF; DNA: TGTGCCAGCACCCACGGGGCAGGGGGGCCCCACGAGCAGTACTTC
D: TRBD1; size: .; V: TRBV30; J: TRBJ2-7; CDR3: CAWSVGKGQGSHEQYF; DNA: TGTGCCTGGAGTGTTGGGAAGGGACAGGGGAGCCACGAGCAGTACTTC
D: .; size: .; V: TRBV28; J: TRBJ2-7; CDR3: CASRRRAGDEQYF; DNA: TGTGCCAGCAGACGGAGGGCCGGAGACGAGCAGTACTTC
D: .; size: .; V: TRBV7-6; J: TRBJ1-6; CDR3: CASSLVPGYNSPLHF; DNA: TGTGCCAGCAGCTTAGTCCCAGGGTATAATTCACCCCTCCACTTT
D: TRBD2; size: .; V: TRBV10-2; J: TRBJ2-5; CDR3: CATAGRYQETQYF; DNA: TGCGCCACCGCCGGGAGGTACCAAGAGACCCAGTACTTC
D: .; size: .; V: TRBV30; J: TRBJ1-1; CDR3: CAWSGDYNLNTEAFF; DNA: TGTGCCTGGAGTGGGGACTACAATTTGAACACTGAAGCTTTCTTT
D: .; size: .; V: TRBV19; J: TRBJ1-1; CDR3: CASSILLLEETREAFF; DNA: TGTGCCAGTAGTATACTTCTTTTGGAGGAGACGCGTGAAGCTTTCTTT
D: TRBD1; size: .; V: TRBV7-2; J: TRBJ1-3; CDR3: CASSPTGTGGSRGNTIYF; DNA: TGTGCCAGCAGCCCCACCGGGACAGGGGGTTCTCGTGGAAACACCATATATTTT
D: .; size: .; V: TRBV3-1/TRBV3-2; J: TRBJ2-1; CDR3: CASSQGPSGHVLKDEQFF; DNA: TGTGCCAGCAGCCAAGGGCCCAGCGGTCATGTTCTAAAGGATGAGCAGTTCTTC